The 12 T cell receptor beta chains reported below all come from one sample, sequenced in a study of T cells after yellow fever vaccination. A single record per CDR3 protein comes from TCRdb applying MiXCR to the 5' RACE reads. The data show roughly 120,000 distinct CDR3 sequences, more than 6% seen once. Sequencing used CD4+ T cells sorted from PBMCs, obtained 10 to 11 days after the first yellow fever vaccination. All receptors come from a man aged 18 to 29 who received the YFV17D yellow fever vaccine.

The sample holds many counts of this clonotype. The chain uses TRBV6-5 and TRBJ2-7; perhaps TRBD2 as D (5 bases). Per the germline V gene, CDR1 is MNHEY and CDR2 is SVGAGI. The CDR3 has 12 residues. The germline V and J ends were trimmed by 6 bases and 3 bases, with 9 bases remaining between them. CDR3 protein: CASRTGNYEQYF. The DNA for the CDR3 is TGTGCCAGCAGAACGGGGAACTACGAGCAGTACTTC.

This clonotype was detected a few times. This chain uses TRBV4-3 with TRBJ2-7; 7 bases are shared with TRBD1. Germline values: CDR1 LGHNA, CDR2 YSLEER. V was clipped by 4 bases and J by 2 bases; unmatched bases: 5. This CDR3 has 14 residues. The CDR3 region has the DNA TGCGCCAGCAGCCGGGACAGCGATCCCTACGAGCAGTACTTC. Translated, it gives CASSRDSDPYEQYF.

This clonotype turned up a few times. The chain is built from TRBV27 and TRBJ2-3; D tentatively fits TRBD1 or TRBD2 (6 bases each). The CDR3 contains 16 residues. V was trimmed by 6 bases and J by 0 bases, leaving 16 bases between them. Per germline, CDR1 MNHEY and CDR2 SMNVEV (reference sequence). CDR3 sequence reads: CASSALGGHSTDTQYF. The CDR3 bases are TGTGCCAGCAGCGCGCTGGGGGGCCATAGCACAGATACGCAGTATTTT.

This clonotype was seen many times. The chain is built from TRBV28 and TRBJ1-1; D might be TRBD1 (6 bases). From germline, CDR1 is MDHEN and CDR2 SYDVKM. CDR3 length: 14 residues. V was pared by 3 bases and J by 1 base, with 9 bases between. This CDR3 reads CASSFPGQNTEAFF. Here the CDR3 DNA reads TGTGCCAGCAGTTTCCCGGGACAGAACACTGAAGCTTTCTTT.

This clonotype was detected a few times. V usage is TRBV5-1 and J usage is TRBJ2-6; D remains ambiguous. This CDR3 has 15 residues. Germline V gives CDR1 SGHRS, CDR2 YFSETQ. V lost 4 bases to trimming and J lost 4 bases, with 12 bases between them. The CDR3 sequence is CASSQTKHGANVLTF. CDR3 DNA: TGCGCCAGCAGCCAGACCAAGCACGGGGCCAACGTCCTGACTTTC.

The sample holds many counts of this clonotype. This chain joins TRBV6-5 and TRBJ1-1; 7 bases are a match to TRBD1. The CDR3 contains 14 residues. V trimming: 4 bases; J trimming: 3 bases; junction bases outside the gene matches: 5. CDR1 and CDR2 (germline): MNHEY, SVGAGI. The CDR3 here is CASSFSGGDTEAFF. CDR3 bases: TGTGCCAGCAGTTTCTCAGGGGGGGACACTGAAGCTTTCTTT.

In this sample, this clonotype turned up many times. The genes are TRBV7-2 and TRBJ2-7; D is unresolved. The CDR3 spans 13 residues. The germline CDR1 and CDR2 sequences are SGHTA and FQGNSA. V was pared by 2 bases and J by 11 bases, with 16 bases between. The CDR3 loop is CASSLNQRDVEYF. CDR3 DNA sequence: TGTGCCAGCAGCTTAAATCAAAGGGATGTGGAGTACTTC.

The sample holds many counts of this clonotype. This rearrangement joins TRBV7-2 to TRBJ2-1, with D possibly TRBD1 on 5 matching bases. Trimming pared 5 bases from V and 6 bases from J, leaving 14 bases between. There are 14 residues in the CDR3. CDR1 is SGHTA, CDR2 FQGNSA, per germline. Here the CDR3 DNA reads TGTGCCAGCAGCCCCATGGGGCAGTTCAATGAGCAGTTCTTC. Translation gives CASSPMGQFNEQFF.

This clonotype was seen at least ten times. The V call is TRBV2, the J call TRBJ2-7; tentatively, D is TRBD2 (5 bases). Per germline, CDR1 SNHLY and CDR2 FYNNEI. This CDR3 has 16 amino acids. V shed 2 bases and J shed 1 base, with 15 bases lying between them. The CDR3 loop reads CASSENRGRGSYEQYF. CDR3 bases: TGTGCCAGCAGTGAAAACCGAGGCAGAGGGTCCTACGAGCAGTACTTC. The full variable domain, its missing parts supplied by reference TRBV2 and TRBJ2-7, is EPEVTQTPSHQVTQMGQEVILRCVPISNHLYFYWYRQILGQKVEFLVSFYNNEISEKSEIFDDQFSVERPDGSNFTLKIRSTKLEDSAMYFCASSENRGRGSYEQYFGPGTRLTVT.

Points on this clonotype: Germline and junction disagree at one end, which may indicate a read error. The DNA of the CDR3 is TGTGCCAGGAGCTTAGTAGCGGGGACAGATACGCAGTATTTT. It yields the protein CARSLVAGTDTQYF. V usage is TRBV7-2 and J usage is TRBJ2-3; TRBD2 matches at 8 bases. Germline V CDR1 and CDR2: SGHTA, FQGNSA. This CDR3 contains 14 residues.

This clonotype occurred many times. The chain is built from TRBV5-1 and TRBJ2-3; D uncertain. The germline CDR1 and CDR2 sequences are SGHRS and YFSETQ. The CDR3 is 11 amino acids. V was pared by 4 bases and J by 9 bases, with 9 bases between. The CDR3 nucleotides read TGCGCCAGCAGCGTGGAAGGGACGCAGTATTTT. The encoded protein is CASSVEGTQYF.

This clonotype appeared many times. V is TRBV27 and J is TRBJ2-5; D is tentatively TRBD1 or TRBD2 (5 bases each). The CDR3 contains 15 residues. Trimming pared 6 bases from V and 10 bases from J, leaving 24 bases between. Germline V gene lookup returns CDR1 MNHEY and CDR2 SMNVEV (reference sequence). CDR3 sequence (DNA): TGTGCCAGCAGAAGGAAGGCGGACCCCAGTGGGGGCCAGTACTTC. Translation gives CASRRKADPSGGQYF.